The sequence of this T cell receptor beta chain was determined in a study of T cell changes during pregnancy in multiple sclerosis. TCRdb's copy holds only in-frame clones and misses some; the assay was immunoSEQ multiplex PCR. The table lists about 61,000 clones, 88% of them singletons. This clone was observed a handful of times. The V gene's germline CDR1 is SGHTA and CDR2 FQGNSA. The CDR3 spans 15 residues. Trimming took 6 bases from V and 1 from J, leaving 12 bases between them. The receptor comes from a female donor with multiple sclerosis, enrolled in a pregnancy study. The specimen comprised peripheral blood, sampled in the first trimester of pregnancy. The chain links TRBV7-2 to TRBJ2-2, with D perhaps TRBD2 (6 bases). The CDR3 region is CASRRGRGNTGELFF. In DNA, the CDR3 is TGTGCCAGCAGACGTGGGCGGGGGAACACCGGGGAGCTGTTTTTT.